This TCR beta chain is drawn from a study of beta chain features in type 1 diabetes. Across the whole study: Cells sorted and examined across all samples totaled approximately 110 million.

General observations from the study: Shortening that was moderate but significant affected the TCRB CDR3s of Type 1 diabetes patients in all four CD4+ subsets.

About this clone: Its antigen is not known. Different DNA sequences within this sample yield the same CDR3.

The single heparinised draw taken from each donor contained roughly 100 mL of blood on average. The study reverse transcribed the entire isolated RNA, so it sequenced expressed TCRB transcripts. Regulatory, naive and central memory T cell samples averaged roughly 4 million reads. Libraries were prepared by immunoSEQ multiplex PCR; TCRdb keeps only in-frame clonotypes and omits some of them. The sample gives fewer than 650,000 clones, roughly 16% of which show up once; under 0.095% is in the top ten. The sequence was collected from a man aged 18 to 29 in good health. Sequencing input: naive CD4+ T cells from blood.

The CDR3 sequence: CASSLDREGGYTF. CDR3 DNA: TGTGCCAGCAGCCTCGACAGGGAAGGCGGCTACACCTTC. This chain connects TRBV7-3 to TRBJ1-2; TRBD1 agrees at 7 bases. V lost 5 bases, J lost 8 bases, and 8 bases stayed unmatched. This CDR3 is 13 amino acids long. Germline V gene data show CDR1 as SGHTA and CDR2 as FQGTGA.